This T cell receptor beta chain was identified during a study of T cell responses to AZD1222 COVID-19 vaccine. General study points: Spike regions recognized by vaccine-associated CD4 TCRs spanned the protein, led by 160-218 and 743-854.

Germline lookup yields CDR1 GTSNPN and CDR2 SVGIG (reference sequence). V lost 5 bases and J 5 bases, leaving 15 bases between the germline ends. The CDR3 loop spans 14 amino acids. Some second doses came at about 4 weeks and others at about 12 weeks; these were pooled. Only in-frame clones appear in the TCRdb table, and some are missing; sequencing was by immunoSEQ multiplex PCR. In the table there are around 140,000 clones, approximately 92% of which are singletons. Details on this clone: Antigen: not known.

The sequence was obtained from an adult who received the AZD1222 COVID-19 vaccine. This sequence joins TRBV30 and TRBJ1-4; the D is unclear. The sequences come from peripheral blood, collected 28 days after the second AZD1222 dose. CDR3 protein: CAWHWTGKNEKLFF. The CDR3 region has the DNA TGTGCCTGGCACTGGACTGGAAAGAATGAAAAACTGTTTTTT. The whole variable domain, filled in from reference TRBV30 and TRBJ1-4, reads SQTIHQWPATLVQPVGSPLSLECTVEGTSNPNLYWYRQAAGRGLQLLFYSVGIGQISSEVPQNLSASRPQDRQFILSSKKLLLSDSGFYLCAWHWTGKNEKLFFGSGTQLSVL.